The rows below give T cell receptor beta chains drawn from one sample of a study of OX40 agonist ivuxolimab in advanced cancers. Clones were sequenced by immunoSEQ multiplex PCR, and TCRdb holds only the in-frame ones, with some missing. The table shows 30,000 to 40,000 clones, with approximately 82% occurring only once. The material was CD4+ or CD8+ T cells sorted from blood, obtained in a trial of the OX40 agonist ivuxolimab. The receptors originated from an adult with an advanced solid tumor such as melanoma, head and neck, liver or kidney cancer. Each CDR3 is given without its conserved first and last residue. Size values are once, few and many counts, or a class for expanded clones, and some rows have none.

V	J	size	CDR3
TRBV28	TRBJ1-4	-	ASRRPGRPGEKLF
TRBV5-1	TRBJ2-7	-	ASSSLTGPYEQY
TRBV9	TRBJ2-2	once	ASSVSGTGSTGELF
TRBV12-5	TRBJ2-2	-	ASGLRQGAFGELF
TRBV7-2	TRBJ2-3	-	ASSRSPGLSTDTQY
TRBV7-8	TRBJ2-3	-	ASSLTTSGGARGTQY
TRBV4-1	TRBJ1-4	-	ASSYRGTTNEKLF
TRBV19	TRBJ1-2	once	ASTWGNNYGYT
TRBV6-6	TRBJ1-3	-	ASSYEGTPGNTIY
TRBV6-1	TRBJ2-1	-	ASSESSGTYNEQF
TRBV7-2	TRBJ2-5	-	ASSLIPGETQY
TRBV28	TRBJ1-2	few	AARPASNYGYT
TRBV27	TRBJ2-1	-	ASSPRVDVYNEQF
TRBV5-6	TRBJ2-3	-	ASSFTGIEVTQY
TRBV28	TRBJ1-1	-	ATYSFGTGTNTEAF
TRBV19	TRBJ2-2	-	ASSIRTGGFDTGELF
TRBV5-6	TRBJ2-3	-	ASSSRSGWTDTQY
TRBV10-1	TRBJ1-3	-	ASSESPDSGNTIY
TRBV7-3	TRBJ1-6	-	ASSLTTGGSSPLH
TRBV6-6	TRBJ1-4	-	ASSYSTTANEKLF
TRBV5-1	TRBJ2-2	-	ASSEGLIELF
TRBV7-9	TRBJ2-7	-	ASSLAQGQSSYEQY
TRBV28	TRBJ1-6	medium-sized	ASSLTSGGNSPLH
TRBV11-2	TRBJ2-7	-	ASSLVGSGRNLSYEQY
TRBV5-4	TRBJ2-3	once	ASRREGTDTQY
TRBV10-2	TRBJ2-2	few	ASRPQETGELF
TRBV19	TRBJ2-1	-	ASTPGLAGGGEQF
TRBV6-6	TRBJ1-6	once	ASSYLGGGNSPLH
TRBV4-3	TRBJ2-4	-	ASSQGDWLAKNIQY
TRBV10-3	TRBJ1-5	few	AISEAGGVNQPQH
TRBV30	TRBJ2-3	once	AWVLNGLAGVPQY
TRBV7-8	TRBJ1-6	-	ASSLRTGSKGSYNSPLH
TRBV6-1	TRBJ1-5	-	ASTETGGPGQPQH
TRBV5-1	TRBJ2-2	-	ASSPAATNTGELF
TRBV5-4	TRBJ1-6	-	ASSFGGYPAGSSPLH
TRBV5-6	TRBJ2-2	-	ASSLFPGELF
TRBV5-5	TRBJ1-4	-	ASSREPPWGWGKLF
TRBV11-2	TRBJ2-6	-	ASSFQAVDSGANVLT
TRBV7-2	TRBJ2-2	once	ASSPDSTGELF
TRBV10-2	TRBJ2-1	-	ASSEGLPYNEQF
TRBV30	TRBJ1-1	-	AWTTGGSEAF
TRBV19	TRBJ1-2	-	ASRGEGQEKYNYGYT
TRBV27	TRBJ2-3	-	ASSLQGSDTQY
TRBV7-9	TRBJ1-1	-	ASSITGTGGSEAF
TRBV5-1	TRBJ2-7	-	ASSLGQAPYEQY
TRBV7-2	TRBJ2-7	-	ASSLEGQSWY
TRBV6-5	TRBJ2-3	-	ASSYRLSTDTQY
TRBV28	TRBJ1-6	-	ASRTGVNNSPLH
TRBV18	TRBJ2-7	few	ASSPGLAGSQGYEQY
TRBV7-7	TRBJ2-5	-	ASSYSGEETQY
TRBV7-8	TRBJ2-6	-	ASSVSGGGTRSGANVLT
TRBV5-4	TRBJ2-1	few	ASSLESAFEQF
TRBV6-5	TRBJ2-7	-	ASSPRSGASYEQY
TRBV18	TRBJ2-5	once	ASSPPGLAGRETQY
TRBV19	TRBJ1-1	-	ASSIKRNTEAF
TRBV6-5	TRBJ2-7	-	ASRQGPYEQY
TRBV6-5	TRBJ2-1	-	ASRAYNEQF
TRBV4-2	TRBJ2-7	-	ASSQLRDRAYEQY
TRBV14	TRBJ2-1	-	ASSPNPAGGYNEQF